This entry concerns a single T cell receptor (beta chain). Its specificity is unknown. The entry originates in a study of CD8+ T cells in alopecia areata. As for the study in general: For 6 to 18 months, tofacitinib was taken, and 6 months off drug followed. Using the percentage of affected scalp area, treated patients' severity was scored. Study-level results: Among the 100 top clones, expanded CD8+ clones, like scalp clonality, were significantly decreased by tofacitinib. Across lesional scalp, and particularly alopecia totalis/universalis, clonality surpassed that of normal scalp.

Isolated RNA was reverse transcribed into cDNA used as the sequencing template. Profiled with immunoSEQ multiplex PCR; TCRdb holds only in-frame clones, not every one. The sample holds about 190,000 clones, about 60% seen once. The treatment denotes: oral pan-JAK inhibitor, 5-10 mg twice daily. The V gene end was trimmed by 1 base and the J gene end by 3 bases; junction bases not matched to a gene: 1. The CDR3 sequence is 13 residues long. Germline V gene data show CDR1 as GTSNPN and CDR2 as SVGIG (reference sequence). V and J are TRBV30 and TRBJ1-1; 8 bases are shared with TRBD1. The sequence derives from a human donor with alopecia areata. The source was CD4+ T cells sorted from blood, collected at week 4, from a patient treated with tofacitinib. The CDR3 nucleotides are TGTGCCTGGAGTGCGGACAGGGACACTGAAGCTTTCTTT. As protein: CAWSADRDTEAFF. Drawing the rest from reference TRBV30 and TRBJ1-1, the complete variable domain is SQTIHQWPATLVQPVGSPLSLECTVEGTSNPNLYWYRQAAGRGLQLLFYSVGIGQISSEVPQNLSASRPQDRQFILSSKKLLLSDSGFYLCAWSADRDTEAFFGQGTRLTVV.